The 2 T cell receptor beta chains reported below all come from one sample, sequenced in a study of T cell responses to AZD1222 COVID-19 vaccine. Only in-frame clones appear in the TCRdb table, and some are missing; sequencing was by immunoSEQ multiplex PCR. The table shows 150,000 to 200,000 clones, with about 92% occurring only once. This sample comprised peripheral blood, obtained on day 0 of AZD1222 vaccination. Receptor source: an adult in good health.

This chain uses TRBV7-8 with TRBJ2-2; 9 bases match TRBD1. V lost 6 bases to trimming and J lost 5 bases; unmatched junction nucleotides: 7. Germline CDR1 SGHVS, CDR2 FQNEAQ. This CDR3 comprises 15 residues. CDR3 loop: CASRDPGTGTGELFF. CDR3 bases: TGTGCCAGCAGAGACCCCGGGACAGGGACCGGGGAGCTGTTTTTT.

The genes are TRBV28 and TRBJ1-5, with D maybe TRBD1 (5 bases). V lost 5 bases and J 4 bases, leaving 12 bases between the germline ends. Germline loops: CDR1 MDHEN, CDR2 SYDVKM. This CDR3 spans 14 amino acids. CDR3 sequence reads: CASSRTGTNQPQHF. As DNA, the CDR3 is TGTGCCAGCAGTCGCACCGGGACTAATCAGCCCCAGCATTTT.